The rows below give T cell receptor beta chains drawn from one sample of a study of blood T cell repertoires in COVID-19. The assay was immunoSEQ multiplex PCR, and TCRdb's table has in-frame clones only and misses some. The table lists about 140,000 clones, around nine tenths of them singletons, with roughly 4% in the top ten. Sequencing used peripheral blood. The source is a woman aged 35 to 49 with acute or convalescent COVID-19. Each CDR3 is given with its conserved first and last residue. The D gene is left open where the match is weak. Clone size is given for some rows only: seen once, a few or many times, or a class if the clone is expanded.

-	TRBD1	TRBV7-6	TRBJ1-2	TGTGCCAGCAGCCCAACGGGACAGGGGCCCTATGGCTACACCTTC	CASSPTGQGPYGYTF
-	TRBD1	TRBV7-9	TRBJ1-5	TGTGCCAGCAGCGCCTACAGGGGGGGTAGCAATCAGCCCCAGCATTTT	CASSAYRGGSNQPQHF
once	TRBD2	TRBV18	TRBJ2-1	TGTGCCAGCTCACCACAATGGCGGGAGCTTTACAATGAGCAGTTCTTC	CASSPQWRELYNEQFF
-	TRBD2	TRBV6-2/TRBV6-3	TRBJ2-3	TGTGCCAGCAGTTACCTTCATAATAGCGGGAAACTCACAGATACGCAGTATTTT	CASSYLHNSGKLTDTQYF
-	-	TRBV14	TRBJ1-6	TGTGCCAGCAGCCAATTGTGGGGGCTCGGGAATAATTCACCCCTCCACTTT	CASSQLWGLGNNSPLHF
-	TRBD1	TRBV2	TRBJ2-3	TGTGCCAGCAGTCCACAGGGGGCCCTCACAGATACGCAGTATTTT	CASSPQGALTDTQYF
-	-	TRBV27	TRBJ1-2	TGTGCCAGCAGTTTAGCTGCAGGGCTCTATGGCTACACCTTC	CASSLAAGLYGYTF
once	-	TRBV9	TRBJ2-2	TGTGCCAGCAGCGTAGAGGGGGCCGGGGAGCTGTTTTTT	CASSVEGAGELFF
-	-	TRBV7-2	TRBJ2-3	TGTGCCAGCAGCGTCCAGGCAGGTTTACACACAGATACGCAGTATTTT	CASSVQAGLHTDTQYF
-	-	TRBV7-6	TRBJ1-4	TGTGCCAGCAGCTTATTCCGGGATAACGAAAAACTGTTTTTT	CASSLFRDNEKLFF
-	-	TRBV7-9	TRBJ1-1	TGTGCCAGCAGCTTAGTGCGGCGGAACACTGAAGCTTTCTTT	CASSLVRRNTEAFF
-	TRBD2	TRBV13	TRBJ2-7	TGTGCCAGCAGCGCGACTAGCGGGAGCTCCTACGAGCAGTACTTC	CASSATSGSSYEQYF
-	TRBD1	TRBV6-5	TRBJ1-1	TGTGCCAGCAGGGATTCGACAGGGGAAGCTGAAGCTTTCTTT	CASRDSTGEAEAFF
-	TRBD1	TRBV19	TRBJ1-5	TGTGCCAGTAGTCCGGGACAGGGACTTTCTTGGAGCAATCAGCCCCAGCATTTT	CASSPGQGLSWSNQPQHF
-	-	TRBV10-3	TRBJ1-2	TGTGCCATCAGTGCGTCTTATCTCCAGGATGGCTACACCTTC	CAISASYLQDGYTF
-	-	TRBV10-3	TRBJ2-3	TGTGCCATCAGTGAAGGGGGCACAGATACGCAGTATTTT	CAISEGGTDTQYF
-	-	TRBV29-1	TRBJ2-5	TGCAGCGTTGAAGAGAACCCAGGGGACCAAGAGACCCAGTACTTC	CSVEENPGDQETQYF
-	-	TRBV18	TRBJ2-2	TGTGCCAGCTCACCCCAGCCAGGTGGGAACACCGGGGAGCTGTTTTTT	CASSPQPGGNTGELFF
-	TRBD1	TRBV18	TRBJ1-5	TGTGCCAGCTCTCGGACAGGGTCGGAGCCCCAGCATTTT	CASSRTGSEPQHF
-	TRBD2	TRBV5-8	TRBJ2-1	TGTGCCAGCAGCTTCCCGAGGCGGGGGGGCCCCCATGAGCAGTTCTTC	CASSFPRRGGPHEQFF
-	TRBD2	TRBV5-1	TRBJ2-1	TGCGCCAGCAGCCACGCCGGGACTAGTGACTACAATGAGCAGTTCTTC	CASSHAGTSDYNEQFF
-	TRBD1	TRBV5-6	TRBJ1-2	TGTGCCAGCAGCGGACAGGGGGCCTATGGCTACACCTTC	CASSGQGAYGYTF
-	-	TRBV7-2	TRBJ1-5	TGTGCCAGCAGCCACCGGGACAATAGCAATCAGCCCCAGCATTTT	CASSHRDNSNQPQHF
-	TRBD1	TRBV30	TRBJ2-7	TGTGCCGGGACAGACTCCTACGAGCAGTACTTC	CAGTDSYEQYF
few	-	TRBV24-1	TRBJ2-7	TGTGCCACTGGAGTACCGGCTTCCTACGAGCAGTACTTC	CATGVPASYEQYF
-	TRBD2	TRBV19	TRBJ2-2	TGTGCCAGTAGTATAGGACTAGCGGTGAACACCGGGGAGCTGTTTTTT	CASSIGLAVNTGELFF
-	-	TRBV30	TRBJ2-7	TGTGCCCTTAGGACTTTCGCCTACGAGCAGTACTTC	CALRTFAYEQYF
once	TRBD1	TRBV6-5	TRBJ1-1	TGTGCCAGCAGTTACTCCGGACAGGGGGCCTCTGAAGCTTTCTTT	CASSYSGQGASEAFF
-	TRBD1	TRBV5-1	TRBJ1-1	TGCGCCAGCAGCGGACAGGGTGGGAGCACTGAAGCTTTCTTT	CASSGQGGSTEAFF
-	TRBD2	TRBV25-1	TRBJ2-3	TGTGCCAGCAGTGAATATCGGGGACTAGCGGACCGCACAGATACGCAGTATTTT	CASSEYRGLADRTDTQYF
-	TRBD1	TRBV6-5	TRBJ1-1	TGTGCCAGCAGTTGGGGACAGAAGAAGTCTGAAGCTTTCTTT	CASSWGQKKSEAFF
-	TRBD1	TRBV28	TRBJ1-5	TGTGCCAGCAGTTCCTACAGGGGCTATAGCAATCAGCCCCAGCATTTT	CASSSYRGYSNQPQHF
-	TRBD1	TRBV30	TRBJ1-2	TGTGCCTGGAGTGGACAGGGTTGGGGCTACACCTTC	CAWSGQGWGYTF
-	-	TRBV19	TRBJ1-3	TGTGCCAGTAGTATCCCCGGGATATACGGAAACACCATATATTTT	CASSIPGIYGNTIYF
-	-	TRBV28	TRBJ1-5	TGTGCCAGCGGTTTATTCGAGGAGGCCCAGCATTTT	CASGLFEEAQHF
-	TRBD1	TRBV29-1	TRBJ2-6	TGCAGCGTTGGGCAGGGGGCCCTCTCTGGGGCCAACGTCCTGACTTTC	CSVGQGALSGANVLTF
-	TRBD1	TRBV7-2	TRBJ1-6	TGTGCCAGCAGCTTCGGGACAGGGGGGTCGTCACCCCTCCACTTT	CASSFGTGGSSPLHF
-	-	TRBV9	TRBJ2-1	TGTGCCAGCAGCCGCTTGTCTCGGGGAGTCTCCTACAATGAGCAGTTCTTC	CASSRLSRGVSYNEQFF
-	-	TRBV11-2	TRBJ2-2	TGTGCCAGCAGCCGCTCACTTTTAGAAGCCCGTATCGGGGAGCTGTTTTTT	CASSRSLLEARIGELFF
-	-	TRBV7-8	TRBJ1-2	TGTGCCAGCAGCTTCATAGAGGGCGGCTACACCTTC	CASSFIEGGYTF
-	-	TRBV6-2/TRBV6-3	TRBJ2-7	TGTGCCAGCAGTCCCCAGGGGTACGAGCAGTACTTC	CASSPQGYEQYF
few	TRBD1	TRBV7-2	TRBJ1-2	TGTGCCAGCAGCCCAGGCCCGGGACAGGGCTTAACCGGCTACACCTTC	CASSPGPGQGLTGYTF
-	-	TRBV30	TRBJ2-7	TGTGCCAGGGCCGATAGCCTCTCCTACGAGCAGTACTTC	CARADSLSYEQYF
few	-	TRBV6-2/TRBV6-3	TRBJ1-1	TGTGCCAGCAGTTACCGGGGGGCTGAAGCTTTCTTT	CASSYRGAEAFF
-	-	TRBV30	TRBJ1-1	TGTGCCTGGACGACGGGAGGGAACACTGAAGCTTTCTTT	CAWTTGGNTEAFF
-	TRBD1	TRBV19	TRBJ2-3	TGTGCCAGTAGGGGACAGGCTACAGATACGCAGTATTTT	CASRGQATDTQYF
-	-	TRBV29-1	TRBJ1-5	TGCAGCGTTTCCGGGACATCGAGCAATCAGCCCCAGCATTTT	CSVSGTSSNQPQHF
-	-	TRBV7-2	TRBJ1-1	TGTGCCAGCAGCCCCCGGGGAGGGAGCACTGAAGCTTTCTTT	CASSPRGGSTEAFF
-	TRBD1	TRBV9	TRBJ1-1	TGTGCCAGCAGCGTAAAAGGGGGCGCAAGGACTGAAGCTTTCTTT	CASSVKGGARTEAFF
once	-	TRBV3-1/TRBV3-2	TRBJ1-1	TGTGCCAGCAGCCATGGGACTCCTCCCCGGGAAGCTTTCTTT	CASSHGTPPREAFF
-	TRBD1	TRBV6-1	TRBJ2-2	TGTGCCAGCAGTGAACAGGGGGTGGCCGGGGAGCTGTTTTTT	CASSEQGVAGELFF
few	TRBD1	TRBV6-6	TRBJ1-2	TGTGCCAGCAGGAGTCCGGGACAGGGGGCCAACTATGGCTACACCTTC	CASRSPGQGANYGYTF
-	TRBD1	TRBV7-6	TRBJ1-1	TGTGCCAGCAGCCAGGACAGGGGCACTGAAGCTTTCTTT	CASSQDRGTEAFF
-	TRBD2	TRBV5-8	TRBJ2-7	TGTGCCAGCACCCTTCGGGGGGGCGGCTACGAGCAGTACTTC	CASTLRGGGYEQYF
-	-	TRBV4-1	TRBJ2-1	TGCGCCAGCAGCCAAGAATGGGGCTGGGAGCAGTTCTTC	CASSQEWGWEQFF
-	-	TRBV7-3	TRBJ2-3	TGTGCCAGCAGCCCGAGGGACTCCTCGGATACGCAGTATTTT	CASSPRDSSDTQYF
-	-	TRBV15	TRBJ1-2	TGTGCCACCAGCAGAGATCCACAGGCCTATGGCTACACCTTC	CATSRDPQAYGYTF
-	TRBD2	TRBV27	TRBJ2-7	TGTGCCAGTCGAGCGGGAGCGGGCCACGAGCAGTACTTC	CASRAGAGHEQYF
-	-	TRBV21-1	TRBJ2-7	TGTGCCAGCCCGGCTCAGGGGACAGCCATCTACGAGCAGTACTTC	CASPAQGTAIYEQYF